The clone carrying this T cell receptor (beta chain) was seen a single time. These data are taken from a study of ipilimumab plus nivolumab after autologous stem cell transplantation. Germline V gene lookup returns CDR1 SGHNT and CDR2 YYREEE (reference sequence). Trimming took 4 bases from V and 1 from J, leaving 12 bases between them. This CDR3 has 14 amino acids. The protocol was immunoSEQ multiplex PCR, while the TCRdb copy is restricted to in-frame clones and leaves out a portion. The sample has approximately 10,000 clones; under 85% are singletons. The V and J genes are TRBV5-4 and TRBJ2-7, with D possibly being TRBD2 (6 bases). This material consisted of PBMCs, taken in a trial of ipilimumab plus nivolumab as post-transplant consolidation. The TCR was taken from a male donor with diffuse large B-cell lymphoma. CDR3 in DNA: TGTGCCAGCAGCGCAACCGCGGGATCCTACGAGCAGTACTTC. The encoded protein is CASSATAGSYEQYF.